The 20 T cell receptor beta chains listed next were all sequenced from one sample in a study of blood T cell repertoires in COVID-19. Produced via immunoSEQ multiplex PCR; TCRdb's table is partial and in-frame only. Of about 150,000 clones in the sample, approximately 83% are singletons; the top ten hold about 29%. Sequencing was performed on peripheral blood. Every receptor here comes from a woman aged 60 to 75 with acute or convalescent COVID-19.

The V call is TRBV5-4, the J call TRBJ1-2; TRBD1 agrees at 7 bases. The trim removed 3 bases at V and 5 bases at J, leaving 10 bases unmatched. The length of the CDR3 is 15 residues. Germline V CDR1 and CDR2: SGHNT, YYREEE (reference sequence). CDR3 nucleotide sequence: TGTGCCAGCAGCTCGGAGGGGGCGCTTTTTTATGGCTACACCTTC. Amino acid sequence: CASSSEGALFYGYTF.

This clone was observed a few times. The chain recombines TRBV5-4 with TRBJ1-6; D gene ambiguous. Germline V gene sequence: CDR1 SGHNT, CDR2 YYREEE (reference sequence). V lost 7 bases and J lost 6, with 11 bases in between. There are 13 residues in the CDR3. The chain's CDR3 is CASRRLLNSPLHF. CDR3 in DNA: TGTGCCAGCCGCCGACTCCTTAATTCACCCCTCCACTTT.

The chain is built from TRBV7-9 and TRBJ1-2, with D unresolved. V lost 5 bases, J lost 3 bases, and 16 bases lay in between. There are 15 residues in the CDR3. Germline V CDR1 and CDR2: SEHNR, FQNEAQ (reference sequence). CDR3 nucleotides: TGTGCCAGCAGCCCCACGGTCCCGGCGGACTATGGCTACACCTTC. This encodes CASSPTVPADYGYTF.

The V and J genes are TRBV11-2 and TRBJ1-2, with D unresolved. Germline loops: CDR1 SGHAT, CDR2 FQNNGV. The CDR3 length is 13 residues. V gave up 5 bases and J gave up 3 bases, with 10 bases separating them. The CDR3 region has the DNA TGTGCCAGCAGCCCAGGACTCTACTATGGCTACACCTTC. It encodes CASSPGLYYGYTF.

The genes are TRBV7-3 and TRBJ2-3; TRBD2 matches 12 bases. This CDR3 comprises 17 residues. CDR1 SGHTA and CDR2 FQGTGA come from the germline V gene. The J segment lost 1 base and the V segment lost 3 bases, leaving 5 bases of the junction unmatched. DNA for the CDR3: TGTGCCAGCAGCTTTACTAGACTAGCGGGGGGCACAGATACGCAGTATTTT. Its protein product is CASSFTRLAGGTDTQYF. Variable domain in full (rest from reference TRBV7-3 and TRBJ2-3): GAGVSQTPSNKVTEKGKYVELRCDPISGHTALYWYRQSLGQGPEFLIYFQGTGAADDSGLPNDRFFAVRPEGSVSTLKIQRTERGDSAVYLCASSFTRLAGGTDTQYFGPGTRLTVL.

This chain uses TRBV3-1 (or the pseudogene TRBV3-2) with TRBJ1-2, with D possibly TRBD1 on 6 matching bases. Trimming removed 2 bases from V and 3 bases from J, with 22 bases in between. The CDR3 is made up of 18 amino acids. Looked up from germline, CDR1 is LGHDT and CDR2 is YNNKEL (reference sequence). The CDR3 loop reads CASSQPPGGTGRDYGYTF. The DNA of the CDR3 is TGTGCCAGCAGCCAACCCCCGGGGGGAACAGGGAGGGACTATGGCTACACCTTC.

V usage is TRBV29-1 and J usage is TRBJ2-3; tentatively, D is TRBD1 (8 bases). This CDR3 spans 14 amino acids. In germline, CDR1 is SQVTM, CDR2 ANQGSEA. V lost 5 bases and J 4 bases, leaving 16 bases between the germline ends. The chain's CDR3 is CSVRITGGADTQYF. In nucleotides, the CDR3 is TGCAGCGTTCGAATTACAGGGGGGGCAGATACGCAGTATTTT.

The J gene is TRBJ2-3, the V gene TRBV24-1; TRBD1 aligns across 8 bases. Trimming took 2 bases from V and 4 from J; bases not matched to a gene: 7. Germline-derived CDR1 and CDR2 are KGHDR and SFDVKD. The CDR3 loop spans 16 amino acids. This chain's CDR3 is CATSDSGTGQPDTQYF. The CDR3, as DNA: TGTGCCACCAGTGATTCCGGGACAGGCCAGCCAGATACGCAGTATTTT.

The chain's CDR3 is CASSVEPSRRDTQYF. As DNA, the CDR3 is TGTGCCAGCAGCGTAGAGCCCAGTCGGCGGGATACGCAGTATTTT. The chain links TRBV9 to TRBJ2-3, with no clear D. The CDR3 length is 15 residues. V was trimmed by 0 bases and J by 6 bases, leaving 14 bases between them. Germline-derived CDR1 and CDR2 are SGDLS and YYNGEE.

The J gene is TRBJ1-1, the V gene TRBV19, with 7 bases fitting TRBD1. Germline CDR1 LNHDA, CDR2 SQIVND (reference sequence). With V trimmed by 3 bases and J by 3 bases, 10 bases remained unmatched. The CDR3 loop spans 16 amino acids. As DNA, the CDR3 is TGTGCCAGTAGTATTAACCCGACAGGGACTTACACTGAAGCTTTCTTT. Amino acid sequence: CASSINPTGTYTEAFF.

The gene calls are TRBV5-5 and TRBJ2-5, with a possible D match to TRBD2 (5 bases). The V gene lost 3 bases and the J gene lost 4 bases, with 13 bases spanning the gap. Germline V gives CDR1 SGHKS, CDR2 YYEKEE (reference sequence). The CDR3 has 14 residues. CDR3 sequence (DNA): TGTGCCAGCAGCTCGGGGATGGGCACAGAGACCCAGTACTTC. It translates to CASSSGMGTETQYF.

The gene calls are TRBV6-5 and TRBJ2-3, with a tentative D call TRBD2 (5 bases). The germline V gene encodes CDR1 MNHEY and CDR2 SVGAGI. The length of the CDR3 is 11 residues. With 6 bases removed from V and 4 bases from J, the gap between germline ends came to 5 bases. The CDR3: CASRRADTQYF. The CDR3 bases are TGTGCCAGCAGGCGGGCAGATACGCAGTATTTT.

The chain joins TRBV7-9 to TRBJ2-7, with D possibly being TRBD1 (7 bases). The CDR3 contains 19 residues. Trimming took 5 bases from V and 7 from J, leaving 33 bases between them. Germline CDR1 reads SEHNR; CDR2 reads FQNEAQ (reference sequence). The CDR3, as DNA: TGTGCCAGCAGCGGGGGGATACGTGACAGGGCAAGGGGCCCCTGGGAGCAGTACTTC. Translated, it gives CASSGGIRDRARGPWEQYF.

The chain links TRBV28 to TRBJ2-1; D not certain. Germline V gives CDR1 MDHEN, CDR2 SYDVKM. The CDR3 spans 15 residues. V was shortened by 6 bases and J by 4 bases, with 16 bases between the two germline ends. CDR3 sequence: CASSRPRTAYNEQFF. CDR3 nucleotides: TGTGCCAGCAGCCGCCCACGAACAGCTTACAATGAGCAGTTCTTC.

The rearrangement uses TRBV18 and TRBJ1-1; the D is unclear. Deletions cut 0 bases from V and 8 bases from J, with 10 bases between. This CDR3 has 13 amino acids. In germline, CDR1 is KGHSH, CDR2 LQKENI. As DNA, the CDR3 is TGTGCCAGCTCACCACCGACTCGCCAGGAAGCTTTCTTT. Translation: CASSPPTRQEAFF.

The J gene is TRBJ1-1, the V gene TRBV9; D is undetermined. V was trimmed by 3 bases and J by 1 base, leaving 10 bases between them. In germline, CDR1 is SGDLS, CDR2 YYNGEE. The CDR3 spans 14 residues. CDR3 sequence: CASSALSQNTEAFF. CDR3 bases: TGTGCCAGCAGCGCATTATCACAGAACACTGAAGCTTTCTTT.

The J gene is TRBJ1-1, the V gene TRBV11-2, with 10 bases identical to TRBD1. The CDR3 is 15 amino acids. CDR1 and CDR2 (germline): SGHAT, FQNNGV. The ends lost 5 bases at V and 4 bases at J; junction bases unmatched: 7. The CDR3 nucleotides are TGTGCCAGCAGCCCCCGGACAGGGGGGAGCACTGAAGCTTTCTTT. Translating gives CASSPRTGGSTEAFF.

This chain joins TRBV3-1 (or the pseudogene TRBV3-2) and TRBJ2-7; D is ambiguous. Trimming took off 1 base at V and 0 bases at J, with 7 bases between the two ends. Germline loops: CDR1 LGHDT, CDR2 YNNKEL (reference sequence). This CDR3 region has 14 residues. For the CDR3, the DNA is TGTGCCAGCAGCCAAGGCCACACCTCCTACGAGCAGTACTTC. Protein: CASSQGHTSYEQYF.

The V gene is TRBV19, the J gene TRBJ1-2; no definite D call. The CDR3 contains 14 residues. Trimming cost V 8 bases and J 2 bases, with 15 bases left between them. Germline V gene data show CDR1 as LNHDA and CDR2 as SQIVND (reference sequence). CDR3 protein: CASRLLGANYGYTF. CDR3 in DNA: TGTGCCAGTCGCCTTCTCGGAGCAAACTATGGCTACACCTTC.

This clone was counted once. The CDR3 sequence: CASSPPSIGGSGTQYF. CDR3 DNA: TGTGCCAGCAGCCCCCCTAGTATTGGGGGCAGTGGTACGCAGTATTTT. The chain joins TRBV7-2 to TRBJ2-3, with D perhaps matching TRBD1 (6 bases). Per the germline V gene, CDR1 is SGHTA and CDR2 is FQGNSA. The V end was cut by 5 bases, the J end by 8 bases, with 23 bases between. The CDR3 is 16 residues long.